This is a list of T cell receptor beta chains from one sample in a study of control samples from healthy donors and cancer patients. Clones were sequenced by immunoSEQ multiplex PCR, and TCRdb holds only the in-frame ones, with some missing. The sample contains roughly 100,000 clones, 92% of which appear only once. Sequencing was performed on blood. Every receptor here comes from a woman younger than 35 in good health. The conserved cysteine and the conserved F or W are not part of the CDR3 here. D genes are given only for firm matches. Clone size is stated in some rows and not others, as once, few, many or a class when expanded.

d_call j_call clone_size v_call cdr3_aa
NA TRBJ1-2 NA TRBV25-1 ATRSAVTYGYT
NA TRBJ1-1 NA TRBV28 ASSLQPAEAF
NA TRBJ2-2 NA TRBV6-5 ASGYRNGELF
NA TRBJ1-1 NA TRBV6-1 ASSEGLAGYTEAF
NA TRBJ1-4 NA TRBV2 ASRERGTAKLF
TRBD2 TRBJ2-1 NA TRBV9 ASSPGLAGPGSSYNEQF
TRBD1 TRBJ2-7 NA TRBV7-9 ASSLDIGTGGDEQY
TRBD1 TRBJ1-6 NA TRBV27 ASSLPGQNSPLH
NA TRBJ2-4 NA TRBV5-1 ASSSGRHIQY
NA TRBJ2-7 NA TRBV4-1 ASSQVFHQTTYEQY
NA TRBJ1-1 NA TRBV18 ASSPVRPGGRGRETEAF
TRBD1 TRBJ2-5 NA TRBV3-1/TRBV3-2 ASSYRGAAQETQY
NA TRBJ2-7 NA TRBV5-5 ASSLAFYEQY
NA TRBJ1-1 NA TRBV29-1 SVEGLGTEAF
NA TRBJ1-1 NA TRBV30 AWMREKAF
NA TRBJ1-2 once TRBV5-4 ASSMGGQGDYGYT
TRBD1 TRBJ1-5 NA TRBV9 ASSARGHGDQPQH
NA TRBJ1-2 once TRBV2 ASSDRYGYT
TRBD2 TRBJ2-1 NA TRBV24-1 ATSDPSGKRNNEQF
NA TRBJ2-3 NA TRBV5-4 ASSSGVDTQY
NA TRBJ1-2 NA TRBV28 ASSPPEYGYT